This T cell receptor (beta chain) was retrieved from a study of cytomegalovirus exposure and HLA in healthy donors. Study-wide results and limits: Cytomegalovirus-associated status was assigned to some 160 TCR beta chains.

Trimming took 0 bases from V and 7 from J, leaving 10 bases between them. Germline V gene sequence: CDR1 MGHRA, CDR2 YSYEKL. The CDR3 is 15 amino acids. A remark on this clone: Its cognate antigen is unknown.

13 Jbeta primers and 60 Vbeta primers were used for the PCR. Sequencing was performed with immunoSEQ multiplex PCR; in TCRdb, only in-frame clones are kept and a portion is missing. The sample records approximately 160,000 clones, 84% being singletons. V and J are TRBV4-1 and TRBJ1-6; no firm D call. The source of this sequence is a man between 18 and 29 years old in good health and CMV-seronegative. Sequencing input: PBMCs. For the CDR3, the DNA is TGCGCCAGCAGCCAAGACCGGGTCCCCAATTCACCCCTCCACTTT. Amino acid sequence: CASSQDRVPNSPLHF.